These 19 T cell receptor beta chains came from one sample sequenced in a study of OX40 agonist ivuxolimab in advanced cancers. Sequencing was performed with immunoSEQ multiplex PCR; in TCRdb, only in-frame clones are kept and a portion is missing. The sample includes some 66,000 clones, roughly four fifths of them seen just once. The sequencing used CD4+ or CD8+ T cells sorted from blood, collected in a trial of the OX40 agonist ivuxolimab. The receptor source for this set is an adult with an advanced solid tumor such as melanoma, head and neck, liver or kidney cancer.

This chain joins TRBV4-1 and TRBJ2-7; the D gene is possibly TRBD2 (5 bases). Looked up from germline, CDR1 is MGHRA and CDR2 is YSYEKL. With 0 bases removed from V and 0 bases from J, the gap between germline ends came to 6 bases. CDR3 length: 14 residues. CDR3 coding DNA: TGCGCCAGCAGCCAAGAGCGGGCCTCCTACGAGCAGTACTTC. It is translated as CASSQERASYEQYF.

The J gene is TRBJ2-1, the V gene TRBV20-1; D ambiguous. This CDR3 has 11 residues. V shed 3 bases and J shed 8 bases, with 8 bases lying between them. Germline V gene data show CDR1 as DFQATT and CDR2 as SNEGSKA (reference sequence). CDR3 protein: CSASTEDEQFF. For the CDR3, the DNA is TGCAGTGCTAGCACCGAGGATGAGCAGTTCTTC.

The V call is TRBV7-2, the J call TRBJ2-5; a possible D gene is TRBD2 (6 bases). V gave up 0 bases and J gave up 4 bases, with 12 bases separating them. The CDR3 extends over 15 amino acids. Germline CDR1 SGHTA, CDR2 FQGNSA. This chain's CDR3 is CASSLAYGGRETQYF. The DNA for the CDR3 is TGTGCCAGCAGCTTAGCGTATGGAGGGAGAGAGACCCAGTACTTC. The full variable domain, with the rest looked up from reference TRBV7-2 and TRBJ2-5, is GAGVSQSPSNKVTEKGKDVELRCDPISGHTALYWYRQSLGQGLEFLIYFQGNSAPDKSGLPSDRFSAERTGGSVSTLTIQRTQQEDSAVYLCASSLAYGGRETQYFGPGTRLLVL.

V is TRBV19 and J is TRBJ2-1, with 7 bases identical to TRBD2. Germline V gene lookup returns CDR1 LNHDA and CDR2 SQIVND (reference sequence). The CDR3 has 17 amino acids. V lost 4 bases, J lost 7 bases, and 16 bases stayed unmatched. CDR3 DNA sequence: TGTGCCAGTAGTAATCAGCGGGAACTAGGTAGGTGGAATGAGCAGTTCTTC. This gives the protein CASSNQRELGRWNEQFF.

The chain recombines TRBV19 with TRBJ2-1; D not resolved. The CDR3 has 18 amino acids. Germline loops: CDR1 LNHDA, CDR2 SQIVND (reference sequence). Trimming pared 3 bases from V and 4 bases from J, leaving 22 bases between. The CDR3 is CASSIRQGRGVSYNEQFF. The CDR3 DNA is TGTGCCAGTAGTATCCGCCAAGGACGTGGTGTAAGTTACAATGAGCAGTTCTTC. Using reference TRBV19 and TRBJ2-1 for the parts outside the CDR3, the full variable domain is DGGITQSPKYLFRKEGQNVTLSCEQNLNHDAMYWYRQDPGQGLRLIYYSQIVNDFQKGDIAEGYSVSREKKESFPLTVTSAQKNPTAFYLCASSIRQGRGVSYNEQFFGPGTRLTVL.

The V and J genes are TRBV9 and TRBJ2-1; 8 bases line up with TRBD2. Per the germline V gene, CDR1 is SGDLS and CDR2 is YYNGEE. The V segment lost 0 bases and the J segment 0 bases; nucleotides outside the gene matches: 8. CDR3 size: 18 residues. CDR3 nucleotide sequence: TGTGCCAGCAGCGTAGTTCCTTCCGCGGGGGGCTCCTACAATGAGCAGTTCTTC. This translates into CASSVVPSAGGSYNEQFF.

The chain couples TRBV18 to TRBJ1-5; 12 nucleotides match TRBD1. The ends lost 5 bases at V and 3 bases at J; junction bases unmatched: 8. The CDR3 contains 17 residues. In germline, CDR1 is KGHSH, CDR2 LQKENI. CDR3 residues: CASSKGTGGFHNQPQHF. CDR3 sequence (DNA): TGTGCCAGCTCAAAAGGGACAGGGGGCTTCCACAATCAGCCCCAGCATTTT.

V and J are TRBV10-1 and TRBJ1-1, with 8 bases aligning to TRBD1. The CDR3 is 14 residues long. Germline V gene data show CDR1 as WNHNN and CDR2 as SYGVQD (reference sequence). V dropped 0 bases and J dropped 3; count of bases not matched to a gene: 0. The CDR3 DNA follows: TGCGCCAGCAGTGAGTCGACAGGGGACACTGAAGCTTTCTTT. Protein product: CASSESTGDTEAFF.

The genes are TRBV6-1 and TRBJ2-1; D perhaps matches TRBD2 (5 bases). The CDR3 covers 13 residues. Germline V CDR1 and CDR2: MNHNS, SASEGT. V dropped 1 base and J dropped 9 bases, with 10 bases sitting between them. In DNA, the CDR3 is TGTGCCAGCAGTGAAGTTCGGGAAGGTGAGCAGTTCTTC. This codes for CASSEVREGEQFF.

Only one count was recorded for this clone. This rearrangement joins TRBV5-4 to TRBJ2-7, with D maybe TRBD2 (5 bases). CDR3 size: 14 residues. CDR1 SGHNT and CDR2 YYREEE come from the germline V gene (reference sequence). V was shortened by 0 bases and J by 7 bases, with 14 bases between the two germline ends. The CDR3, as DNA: TGTGCCAGCAGCTTGGACGGCGGGCTGGGGGAGCAGTACTTC. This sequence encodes CASSLDGGLGEQYF.

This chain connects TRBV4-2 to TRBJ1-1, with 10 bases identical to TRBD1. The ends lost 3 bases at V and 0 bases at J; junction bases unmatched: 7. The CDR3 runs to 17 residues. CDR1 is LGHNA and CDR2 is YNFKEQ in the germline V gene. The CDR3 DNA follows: TGTGCCAGCAGCCACGAGGGACAGGGGAACATGAACACTGAAGCTTTCTTT. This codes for CASSHEGQGNMNTEAFF.

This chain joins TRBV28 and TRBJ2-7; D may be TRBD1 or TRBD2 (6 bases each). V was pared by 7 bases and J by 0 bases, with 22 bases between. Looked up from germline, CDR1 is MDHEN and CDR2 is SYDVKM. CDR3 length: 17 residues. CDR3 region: CASIPSGPGAGSYEQYF. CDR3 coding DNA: TGTGCCAGCATCCCCTCGGGGCCGGGGGCAGGCTCCTACGAGCAGTACTTC.

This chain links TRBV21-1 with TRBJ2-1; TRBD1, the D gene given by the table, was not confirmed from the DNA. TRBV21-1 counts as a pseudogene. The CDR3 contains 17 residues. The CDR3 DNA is TGTGCCAGCAGCTCCCATGAAGGCAAGGGGATAAACAATGAGCAGTTCTTC. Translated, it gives CASSSHEGKGINNEQFF.

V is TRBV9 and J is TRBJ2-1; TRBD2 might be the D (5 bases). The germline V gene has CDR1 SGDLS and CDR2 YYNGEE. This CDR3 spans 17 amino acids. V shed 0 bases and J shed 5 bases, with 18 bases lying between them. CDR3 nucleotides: TGTGCCAGCAGCGTAGATGGGTTGGGAGACCCCCACAATGAGCAGTTCTTC. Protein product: CASSVDGLGDPHNEQFF.

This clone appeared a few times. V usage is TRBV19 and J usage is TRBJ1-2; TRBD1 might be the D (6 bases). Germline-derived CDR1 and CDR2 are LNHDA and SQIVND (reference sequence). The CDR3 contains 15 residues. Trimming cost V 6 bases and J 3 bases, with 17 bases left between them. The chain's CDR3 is CASRLSGAPYYGYTF. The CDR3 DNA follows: TGTGCCAGTAGATTGTCAGGGGCACCGTACTATGGCTACACCTTC.

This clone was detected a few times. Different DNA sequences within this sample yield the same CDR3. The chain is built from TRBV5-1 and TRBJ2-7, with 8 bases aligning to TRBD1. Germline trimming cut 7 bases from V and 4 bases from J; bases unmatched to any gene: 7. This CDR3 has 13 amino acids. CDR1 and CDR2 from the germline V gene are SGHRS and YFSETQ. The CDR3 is CASSLRQGYEQYF. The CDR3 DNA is TGCGCCAGCTCTCTTAGACAGGGGTACGAGCAGTACTTC.

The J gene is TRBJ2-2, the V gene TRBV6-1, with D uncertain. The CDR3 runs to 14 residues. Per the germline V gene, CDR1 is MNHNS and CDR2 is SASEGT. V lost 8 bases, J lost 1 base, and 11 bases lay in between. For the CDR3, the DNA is TGTGCCAGCGACACACAAAGGAACACCGGGGAGCTGTTTTTT. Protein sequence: CASDTQRNTGELFF.

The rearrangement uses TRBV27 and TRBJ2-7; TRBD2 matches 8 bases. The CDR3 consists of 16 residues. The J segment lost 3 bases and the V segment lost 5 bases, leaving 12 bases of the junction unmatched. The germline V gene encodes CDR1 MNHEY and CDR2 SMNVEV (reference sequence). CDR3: CASSPPWVAGFYEQYF. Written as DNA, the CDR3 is TGTGCCAGCAGTCCCCCCTGGGTAGCGGGATTCTACGAGCAGTACTTC.

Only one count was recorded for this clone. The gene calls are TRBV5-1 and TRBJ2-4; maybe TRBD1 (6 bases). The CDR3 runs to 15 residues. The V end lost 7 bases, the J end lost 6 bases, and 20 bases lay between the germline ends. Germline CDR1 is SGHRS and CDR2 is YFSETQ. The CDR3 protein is CASRATSGQLNIQYF. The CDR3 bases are TGCGCCAGCCGAGCGACGTCCGGACAGCTAAACATTCAGTACTTC. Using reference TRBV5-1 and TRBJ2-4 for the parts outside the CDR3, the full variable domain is KAGVTQTPRYLIKTRGQQVTLSCSPISGHRSVSWYQQTPGQGLQFLFEYFSETQRNKGNFPGRFSGRQFSNSRSEMNVSTLELGDSALYLCASRATSGQLNIQYFGAGTRLSVL.